The clone carrying this T cell receptor beta chain was counted between two and nine times. The data were produced by immunoSEQ multiplex PCR, yet TCRdb's version contains in-frame clones alone and is incomplete. Here the sample spans some 71,000 clones, approximately 84% being singletons. This sample is drawn from a study of blood T cell repertoires in COVID-19. About the research overall: There were acute and convalescent COVID-19 samples, and they came from the United States, Italy and Spain. Sample material is recorded as cDNA or gDNA derived from T cells, B-cell-depleted T cells, or PBMCs.

The ends were cut back, 3 bases at V and 1 base at J, with 16 bases in the middle. In germline, CDR1 is SGHRS, CDR2 YFSETQ. CDR3 size: 16 residues. The clonotype originates from a man aged 50-60 years with COVID-19, enrolled during active disease. The sequenced sample was peripheral blood. The chain joins TRBV5-1 to TRBJ1-1; D is unresolved. CDR3 residues: CASSSPPRGTNTEAFF. As DNA, the CDR3 is TGCGCCAGCAGCTCCCCCCCGCGGGGTACGAACACTGAAGCTTTCTTT.